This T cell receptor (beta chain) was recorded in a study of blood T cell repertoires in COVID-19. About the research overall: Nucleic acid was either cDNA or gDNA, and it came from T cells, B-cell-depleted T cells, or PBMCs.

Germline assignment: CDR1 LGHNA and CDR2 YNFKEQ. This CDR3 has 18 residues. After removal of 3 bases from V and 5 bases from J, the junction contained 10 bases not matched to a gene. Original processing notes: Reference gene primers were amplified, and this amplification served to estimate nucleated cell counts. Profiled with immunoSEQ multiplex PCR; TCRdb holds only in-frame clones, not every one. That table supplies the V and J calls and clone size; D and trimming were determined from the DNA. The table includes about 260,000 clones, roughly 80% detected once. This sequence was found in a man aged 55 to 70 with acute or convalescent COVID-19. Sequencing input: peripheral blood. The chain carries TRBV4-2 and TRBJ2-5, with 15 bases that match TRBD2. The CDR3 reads CASSHFGTSGGQRETQYF. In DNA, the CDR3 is TGTGCCAGCAGCCATTTTGGGACTAGCGGGGGGCAGAGGGAGACCCAGTACTTC.